The T cell receptor (beta chain) under discussion was sequenced for a study of cytomegalovirus exposure and HLA in healthy donors. The study's findings and limits: In a later analysis, the majority of CMV-associated beta chains seemingly showed HLA restriction. Some 16,000 TCR beta sequences were associated with HLA alleles at 0.05 false discovery rate in a later analysis. In an earlier analysis, most TCR beta V segments were productive about 87% or about 30% of the time.

A note on this clone: Antigen specificity is unknown.

The CDR3 is 13 residues long. CDR1 is SGHNT, CDR2 YENEEA, per germline. V dropped 8 bases and J dropped 5 bases, with 15 bases sitting between them. PCR used 60 Vbeta primers and 13 Jbeta primers. Profiling relied on immunoSEQ multiplex PCR, and the TCRdb table lists in-frame clones only, not all of them. Among 100,000 to 150,000 clones listed, more than 75% were seen once. This chain connects TRBV11-3 to TRBJ2-5, with D possibly TRBD1 on 7 matching bases. The TCR originated in a man aged 40-55 years in good health and CMV-seronegative. The source material was PBMCs. As DNA, the CDR3 is TGTGCCAGCGGGGGGACAGCGGGTGAGACCCAGTACTTC. Translating gives CASGGTAGETQYF.